The TCR beta chain under discussion was sequenced for a study of T cells in Graves' hyperthyroidism and ophthalmopathy. With 5 bases removed from V and 7 bases from J, the gap between germline ends came to 15 bases. Germline V gene sequence: CDR1 SGHTA, CDR2 FQGTGA. The CDR3 spans 14 residues. TCR beta CDR3 sequences were amplified from RNA transcripts. Primed by the HTBI set, a first-round RT-PCR was run on the TCR CDR3. Using its own MiXCR run on the multiplex PCR reads, TCRdb lists one record per CDR3 protein. The sample carries over 300,000 distinct CDR3 sequences, about 15% recorded once. The table lists this clonotype with many counts.

This receptor was identified in a woman in her sixties with Graves' hyperthyroidism. The gene calls are TRBV7-3 and TRBJ2-1; D may correspond to TRBD1 or TRBD2 (5 bases each). Sample: blood. CDR3 sequence (DNA): TGTGCCAGCAGCATCGGGACCCTGGGGAATGAGCAGTTCTTC. This sequence encodes CASSIGTLGNEQFF. Supplemented by reference TRBV7-3 and TRBJ2-1, the full variable domain reads GAGVSQTPSNKVTEKGKYVELRCDPISGHTALYWYRQSLGQGPEFLIYFQGTGAADDSGLPNDRFFAVRPEGSVSTLKIQRTERGDSAVYLCASSIGTLGNEQFFGPGTRLTVL.